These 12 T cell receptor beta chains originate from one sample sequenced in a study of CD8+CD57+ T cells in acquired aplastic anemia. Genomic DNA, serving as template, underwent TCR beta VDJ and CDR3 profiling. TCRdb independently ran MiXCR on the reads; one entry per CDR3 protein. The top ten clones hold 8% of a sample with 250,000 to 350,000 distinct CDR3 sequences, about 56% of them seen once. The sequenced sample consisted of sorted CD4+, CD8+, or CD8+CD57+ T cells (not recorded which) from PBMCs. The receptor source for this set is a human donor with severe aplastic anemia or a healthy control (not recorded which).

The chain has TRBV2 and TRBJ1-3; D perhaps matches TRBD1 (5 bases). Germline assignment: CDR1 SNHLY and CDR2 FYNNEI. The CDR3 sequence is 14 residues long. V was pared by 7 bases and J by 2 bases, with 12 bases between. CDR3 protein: CASNRGEAGNTIYF. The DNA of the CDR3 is TGTGCCAGCAATAGAGGGGAGGCTGGAAACACCATATATTTT.

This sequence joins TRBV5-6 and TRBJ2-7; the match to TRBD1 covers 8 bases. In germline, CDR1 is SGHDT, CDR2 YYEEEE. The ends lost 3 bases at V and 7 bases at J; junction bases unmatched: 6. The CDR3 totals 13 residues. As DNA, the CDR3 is TGTGCCAGCAGCTACCGGACAGGGAATGAGCAGTACTTC. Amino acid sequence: CASSYRTGNEQYF.

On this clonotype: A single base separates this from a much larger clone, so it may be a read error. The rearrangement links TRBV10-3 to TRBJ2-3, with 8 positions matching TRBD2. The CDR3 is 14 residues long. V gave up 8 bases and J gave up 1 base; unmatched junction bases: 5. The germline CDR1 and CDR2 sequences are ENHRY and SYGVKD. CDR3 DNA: TGTGCCATCTGGGGGACTAGAGGCACAGATACGCAGTATTTT. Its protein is CAIWGTRGTDTQYF.

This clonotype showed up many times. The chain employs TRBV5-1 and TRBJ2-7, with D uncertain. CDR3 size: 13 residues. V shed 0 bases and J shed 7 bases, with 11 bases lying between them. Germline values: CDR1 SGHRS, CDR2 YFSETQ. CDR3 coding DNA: TGCGCCAGCAGCTTGGAAGGGTTTATGGAGCAGTACTTC. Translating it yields CASSLEGFMEQYF. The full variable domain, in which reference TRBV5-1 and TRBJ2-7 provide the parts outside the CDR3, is KAGVTQTPRYLIKTRGQQVTLSCSPISGHRSVSWYQQTPGQGLQFLFEYFSETQRNKGNFPGRFSGRQFSNSRSEMNVSTLELGDSALYLCASSLEGFMEQYFGPGTRLTVT.

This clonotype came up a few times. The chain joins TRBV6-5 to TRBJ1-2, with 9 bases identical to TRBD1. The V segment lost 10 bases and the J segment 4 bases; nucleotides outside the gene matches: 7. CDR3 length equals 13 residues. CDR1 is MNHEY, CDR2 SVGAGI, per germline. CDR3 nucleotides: TGTGCCACCAAACCGACAGGGGGCTATGGCTACACCTTC. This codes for CATKPTGGYGYTF.

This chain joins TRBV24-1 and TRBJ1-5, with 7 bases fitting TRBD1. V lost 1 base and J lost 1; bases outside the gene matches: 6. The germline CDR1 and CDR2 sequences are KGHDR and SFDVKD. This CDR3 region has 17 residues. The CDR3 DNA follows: TGTGCCACCAGTGATTTCCCCGACAGGGACAGCAATCAGCCCCAGCATTTT. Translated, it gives CATSDFPDRDSNQPQHF.

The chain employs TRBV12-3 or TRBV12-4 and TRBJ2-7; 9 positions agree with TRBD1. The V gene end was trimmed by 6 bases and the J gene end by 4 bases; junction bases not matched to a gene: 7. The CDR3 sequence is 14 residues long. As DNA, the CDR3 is TGTGCCAGCAGACTTACAGGGGGCGGTTACGAGCAGTACTTC. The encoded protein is CASRLTGGGYEQYF.

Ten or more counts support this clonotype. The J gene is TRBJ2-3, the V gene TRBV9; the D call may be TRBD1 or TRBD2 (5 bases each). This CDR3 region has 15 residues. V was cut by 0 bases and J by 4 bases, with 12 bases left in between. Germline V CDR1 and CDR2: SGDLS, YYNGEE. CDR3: CASSVVVREPDTQYF. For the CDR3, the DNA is TGTGCCAGCAGCGTAGTCGTCAGGGAGCCAGATACGCAGTATTTT. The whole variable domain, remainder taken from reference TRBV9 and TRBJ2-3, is DSGVTQTPKHLITATGQRVTLRCSPRSGDLSVYWYQQSLDQGLQFLIQYYNGEERAKGNILERFSAQQFPDLHSELNLSSLELGDSALYFCASSVVVREPDTQYFGPGTRLTVL.

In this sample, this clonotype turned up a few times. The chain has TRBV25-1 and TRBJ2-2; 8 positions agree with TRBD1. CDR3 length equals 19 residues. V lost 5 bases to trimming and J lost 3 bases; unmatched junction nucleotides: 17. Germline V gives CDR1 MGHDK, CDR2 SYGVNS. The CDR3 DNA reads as TGTGCCAGCAGTCCGAGTCCACTAGGGACAGGCCGATACACCGGGGAGCTGTTTTTT. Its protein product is CASSPSPLGTGRYTGELFF.

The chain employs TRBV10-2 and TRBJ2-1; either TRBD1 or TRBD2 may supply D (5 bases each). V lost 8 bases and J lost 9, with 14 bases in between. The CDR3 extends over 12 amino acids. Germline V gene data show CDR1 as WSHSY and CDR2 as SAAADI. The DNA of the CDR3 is TGCGCCAGCGGGGACGGTGGTGGTGAGCAGTTCTTC. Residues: CASGDGGGEQFF.

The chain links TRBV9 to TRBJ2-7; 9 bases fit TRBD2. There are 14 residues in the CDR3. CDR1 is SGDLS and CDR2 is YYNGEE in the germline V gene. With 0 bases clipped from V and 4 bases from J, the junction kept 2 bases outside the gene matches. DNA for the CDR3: TGTGCCAGCAGCGTAGGCGGGGGGGCGTACGAGCAGTACTTC. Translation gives CASSVGGGAYEQYF.

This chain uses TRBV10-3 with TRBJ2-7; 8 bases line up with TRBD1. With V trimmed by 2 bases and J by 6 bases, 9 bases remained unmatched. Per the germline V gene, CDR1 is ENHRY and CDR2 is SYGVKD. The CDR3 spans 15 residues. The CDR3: CAISETPGQATEQYF. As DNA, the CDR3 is TGTGCCATCAGTGAGACACCGGGACAGGCCACCGAGCAGTACTTC.